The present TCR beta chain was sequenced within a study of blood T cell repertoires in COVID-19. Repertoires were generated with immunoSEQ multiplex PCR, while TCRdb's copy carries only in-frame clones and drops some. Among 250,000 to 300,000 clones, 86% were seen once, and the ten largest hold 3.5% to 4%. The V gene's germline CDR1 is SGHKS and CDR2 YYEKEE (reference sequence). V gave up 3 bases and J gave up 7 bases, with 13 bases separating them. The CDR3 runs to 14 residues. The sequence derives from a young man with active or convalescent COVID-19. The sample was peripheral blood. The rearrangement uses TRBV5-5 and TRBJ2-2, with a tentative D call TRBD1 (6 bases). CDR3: CASSYRQDFGELFF. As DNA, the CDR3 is TGTGCCAGCAGCTATCGACAGGATTTCGGGGAGCTGTTTTTT. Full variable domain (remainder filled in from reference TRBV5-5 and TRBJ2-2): DAGVTQSPTHLIKTRGQQVTLRCSPISGHKSVSWYQQVLGQGPQFIFQYYEKEERGRGNFPDRFSARQFPNYSSELNVNALLLGDSALYLCASSYRQDFGELFFGEGSRLTVL.